This is a list of T cell receptor beta chains from one sample in a study of blood T cell repertoires in COVID-19. The protocol was immunoSEQ multiplex PCR, while the TCRdb copy is restricted to in-frame clones and leaves out a portion. The table has 200,000 to 300,000 clones, 65% to 90% seen once. What was sequenced was PBMCs or T cells enriched from blood (not recorded which). The receptors shown here come from a woman between 45 and 65 years old with acute COVID-19. Each CDR3 is given with its conserved first and last residue. The order of the fields is J gene, V gene, D gene, clone size, CDR3 DNA, CDR3 protein. The D gene is left open where the match is weak. Where a row states a size, it is once, few, many or the class of an expanded clone; other rows omit it.

>TRBJ2-5|TRBV9|TRBD2|-
TGTGCCAGCAGCGTAGATGGGACTAGCGGGGGGACGACCCAGTACTTC
CASSVDGTSGGTTQYF
>TRBJ2-1|TRBV5-4|-|-
TGTGCCAGCAGCACCGCAGGTGGCTCCTACAATGAGCAGTTCTTC
CASSTAGGSYNEQFF
>TRBJ2-7|TRBV30|TRBD1|-
TGTGCCTGGAGTGTAGGACAGGGGTGGTACGAGCAGTACTTC
CAWSVGQGWYEQYF
>TRBJ2-7|TRBV27|-|few
TGTGCCAGCAGTCCCCGGGGGTCGGTGTACGAGCAGTACTTC
CASSPRGSVYEQYF
>TRBJ1-6|TRBV18|-|-
TGTGCCAGCTCATCGAGTAGGAGCGATTCACCCCTCCACTTT
CASSSSRSDSPLHF
>TRBJ2-7|TRBV15|TRBD1|-
TGTGCCACCAGCAGAGGCGGACAGGGATTCTACGAGCAGTACTTC
CATSRGGQGFYEQYF
>TRBJ1-1|TRBV14|-|-
TGTGCCAGCAGCCAAGAATTTTTCAAGAGTTCGTACACTGAAGCTTTCTTT
CASSQEFFKSSYTEAFF
>TRBJ1-5|TRBV3-1/TRBV3-2|TRBD1|-
TGTGCCAGCAGCCCACAGGGGGCAGGACAGCCCCAGCATTTT
CASSPQGAGQPQHF
>TRBJ1-1|TRBV5-4|-|-
TGTGCCAGCAGCTCTAAAACAGGATATAACACTGAAGCTTTCTTT
CASSSKTGYNTEAFF
>TRBJ2-2|TRBV30|TRBD1|-
TGTGCCTGGGGTGGGGGACAGTGGGTTGGGGAGCTGTTTTTT
CAWGGGQWVGELFF
>TRBJ1-1|TRBV29-1|-|-
TGCAGCGTTGAAGTCCGGACTGAACACACTGAAGCTTTCTTT
CSVEVRTEHTEAFF
>TRBJ1-5|TRBV4-3|-|-
TGCGCCAGCAGCCAACAGAGGTACAATCAGCCCCAGCATTTT
CASSQQRYNQPQHF
>TRBJ1-4|TRBV27|-|-
TGTGCCAGCAGGACGCGGGAGGGGGGTGAAAAACTGTTTTTT
CASRTREGGEKLFF
>TRBJ1-3|TRBV11-2|-|-
TGTGCCAGCAGCTTGTATCGGAGAGTCGGGGTGAGCTCTGGAAACACCATATATTTT
CASSLYRRVGVSSGNTIYF
>TRBJ2-7|TRBV6-5|TRBD1|few
TGTGCCAGCAGCGGACAGGGTCAGCGCGAGCAGTACTTC
CASSGQGQREQYF
>TRBJ1-1|TRBV7-6|-|-
TGTGCCAGCAGATCGGCGGGTGGCACTGAAGCTTTCTTT
CASRSAGGTEAFF
>TRBJ1-1|TRBV10-3|-|-
TGTGCCATCAGTGGAGGGATAATGAACACTGAAGCTTTCTTT
CAISGGIMNTEAFF
>TRBJ1-1|TRBV30|-|-
TGTGCCAGCGCACCGAACACTGAAGCTTTCTTT
CASAPNTEAFF
>TRBJ1-5|TRBV2|-|-
TGTGCCAGCAGTGATAATACCCTGAGAAATCAGCCCCAGCATTTT
CASSDNTLRNQPQHF
>TRBJ1-2|TRBV2|-|-
TGTGCCAGCAGTGAAAACAGGCCGACAGGCTACACCTTC
CASSENRPTGYTF
>TRBJ2-7|TRBV30|-|-
TGTGCCTGGAGTGTAGCATCTTCCGACGAGCAGTACTTC
CAWSVASSDEQYF
>TRBJ2-1|TRBV10-3|TRBD1|-
TGTGCCATCAGTGCATGGACAGGGACGTCCAATGAGCAGTTCTTC
CAISAWTGTSNEQFF
>TRBJ2-1|TRBV10-3|TRBD2|-
TGTGCCATCAGTGGGAGCGGGGGGGCGAAGTATGAGCAGTTCTTC
CAISGSGGAKYEQFF
>TRBJ1-1|TRBV4-2|TRBD1|-
TGTGCCAGCAGCCAAAGGGCAGGGGGCACTGAAGCTTTCTTT
CASSQRAGGTEAFF
>TRBJ1-2|TRBV19|TRBD1|-
TGTGCCAGTGGACAGGGGGCAGGGGGCTACACCTTC
CASGQGAGGYTF
>TRBJ2-1|TRBV4-1|-|-
TGCGCCAGCAGCCACCAAGAGATGCAGGCCGATGAGCAGTTCTTC
CASSHQEMQADEQFF
>TRBJ2-7|TRBV3-1/TRBV3-2|-|-
TGTGCCAGCAGCCAGGCGGGGAAGAAACGAGTCTACGAGCAGTACTTC
CASSQAGKKRVYEQYF
>TRBJ2-1|TRBV6-7|-|-
TGTGCCAGCAGCCCCATCGGGAATTTCAACAATGAGCAGTTCTTC
CASSPIGNFNNEQFF
>TRBJ1-5|TRBV7-2|-|once
TGTGCCAGCAGCTTGCAGGCAGGGGATCAGCCCCAGCATTTT
CASSLQAGDQPQHF
>TRBJ1-6|TRBV9|-|-
TGTGCCAGCAGCGTCACAGGGTTAAATTCACCCCTCCACTTT
CASSVTGLNSPLHF
>TRBJ1-5|TRBV2|TRBD1|few
TGTGCCAGCAGTGAGGGGGCGACAGGGCGCAATCAGCCCCAGCATTTT
CASSEGATGRNQPQHF
>TRBJ1-3|TRBV5-1|-|many
TGCGCCAGCAGCTTGGCCGCGGGGGGTGGAAACACCATATATTTT
CASSLAAGGGNTIYF
>TRBJ1-2|TRBV6-2/TRBV6-3|-|-
TGTGCCAGCAGCCCAAGCGGGTCGTATGGCTACACCTTC
CASSPSGSYGYTF
>TRBJ2-3|TRBV10-3|TRBD2|once
TGTGCCTCCCTGGGGGGACTAGCCGCAGATACGCAGTATTTT
CASLGGLAADTQYF
>TRBJ2-4|TRBV3-1/TRBV3-2|-|-
TGTGCCAGCAGCCTAAGCGGACCGGGAAGGGTTCAGTACTTC
CASSLSGPGRVQYF
>TRBJ2-5|TRBV6-5|-|-
TGTGCCAGCAGTCGACAGGAAAGAGAGACCCAGTACTTC
CASSRQERETQYF
>TRBJ2-1|TRBV9|-|-
TGTGCCAGCAGCGTAGACTTCCGCGGCAATGAGCAGTTCTTC
CASSVDFRGNEQFF
>TRBJ1-3|TRBV7-2|-|-
TGTGCCAGCAGCGCCACAGGAAACACCATATATTTT
CASSATGNTIYF
>TRBJ2-1|TRBV11-2|TRBD2|-
TGTGCCAGCAGTTCGGGGGGGAATGAGCAGTTCTTC
CASSSGGNEQFF
>TRBJ1-1|TRBV5-1|TRBD1|-
TGCGCCAGCAGCTTGGGAGAGGGGGCCGGGGCTGAAGCTTTCTTT
CASSLGEGAGAEAFF
>TRBJ2-6|TRBV18|TRBD1|-
TGTGCCAGCTCACCGACAGGGGTCCTCGGGGCCAACGTCCTGACTTTC
CASSPTGVLGANVLTF